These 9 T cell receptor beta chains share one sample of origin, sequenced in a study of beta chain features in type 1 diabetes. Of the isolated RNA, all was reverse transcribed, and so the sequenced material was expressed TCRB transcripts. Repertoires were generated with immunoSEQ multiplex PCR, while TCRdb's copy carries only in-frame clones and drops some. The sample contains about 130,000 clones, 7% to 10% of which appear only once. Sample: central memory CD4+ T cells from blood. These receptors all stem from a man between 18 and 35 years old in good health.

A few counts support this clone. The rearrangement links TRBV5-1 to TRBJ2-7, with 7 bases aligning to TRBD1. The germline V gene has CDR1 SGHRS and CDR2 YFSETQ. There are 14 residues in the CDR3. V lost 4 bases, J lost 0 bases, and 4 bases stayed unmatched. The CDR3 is CASSTGTVSYEQYF. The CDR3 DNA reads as TGCGCCAGCAGCACCGGGACAGTCTCCTACGAGCAGTACTTC.

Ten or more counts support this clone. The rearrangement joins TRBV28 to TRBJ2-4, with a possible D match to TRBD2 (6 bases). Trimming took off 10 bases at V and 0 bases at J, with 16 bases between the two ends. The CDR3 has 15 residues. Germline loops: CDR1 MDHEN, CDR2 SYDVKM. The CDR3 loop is CATEVEGLAKNIQYF. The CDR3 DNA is TGTGCCACCGAGGTGGAGGGTCTAGCCAAAAACATTCAGTACTTC.

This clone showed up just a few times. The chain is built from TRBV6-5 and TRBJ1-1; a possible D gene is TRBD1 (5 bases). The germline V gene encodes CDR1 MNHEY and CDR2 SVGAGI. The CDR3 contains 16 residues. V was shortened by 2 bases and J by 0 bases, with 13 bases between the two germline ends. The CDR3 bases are TGTGCCAGCAGTTACGACCCCAGGGCGATGAACACTGAAGCTTTCTTT. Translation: CASSYDPRAMNTEAFF.

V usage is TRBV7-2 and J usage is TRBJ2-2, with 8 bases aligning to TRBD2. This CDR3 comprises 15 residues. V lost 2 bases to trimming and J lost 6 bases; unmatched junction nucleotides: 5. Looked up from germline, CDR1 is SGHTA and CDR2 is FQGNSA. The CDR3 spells CASSLMDGGAGELFF. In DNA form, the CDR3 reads TGTGCCAGCAGCTTAATGGACGGGGGGGCCGGGGAGCTGTTTTTT.

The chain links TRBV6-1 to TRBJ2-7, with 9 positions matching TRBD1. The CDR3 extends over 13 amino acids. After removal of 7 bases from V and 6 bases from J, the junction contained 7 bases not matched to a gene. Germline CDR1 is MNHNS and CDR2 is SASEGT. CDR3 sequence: CASNWDRVSEQYF. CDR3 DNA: TGTGCCAGCAATTGGGACAGGGTTTCCGAGCAGTACTTC.

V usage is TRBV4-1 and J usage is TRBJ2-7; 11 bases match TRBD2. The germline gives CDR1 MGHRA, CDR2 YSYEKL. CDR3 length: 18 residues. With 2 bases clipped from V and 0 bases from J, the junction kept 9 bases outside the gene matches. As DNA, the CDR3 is TGCGCCAGCAGCCAACGGGGAGGACTAGCGGGCATCTCCTACGAGCAGTACTTC. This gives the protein CASSQRGGLAGISYEQYF.

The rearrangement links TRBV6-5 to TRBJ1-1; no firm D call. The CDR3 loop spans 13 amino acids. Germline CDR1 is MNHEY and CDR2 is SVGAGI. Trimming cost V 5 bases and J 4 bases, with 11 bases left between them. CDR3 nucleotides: TGTGCCAGCAGTCCGCCGATGCGCACTGAAGCTTTCTTT. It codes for CASSPPMRTEAFF.

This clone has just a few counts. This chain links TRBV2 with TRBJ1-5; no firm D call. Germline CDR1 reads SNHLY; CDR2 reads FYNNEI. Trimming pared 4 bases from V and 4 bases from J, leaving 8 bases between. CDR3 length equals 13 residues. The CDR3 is CASSVEGNQPQHF. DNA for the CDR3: TGTGCCAGCAGTGTGGAGGGTAATCAGCCCCAGCATTTT.

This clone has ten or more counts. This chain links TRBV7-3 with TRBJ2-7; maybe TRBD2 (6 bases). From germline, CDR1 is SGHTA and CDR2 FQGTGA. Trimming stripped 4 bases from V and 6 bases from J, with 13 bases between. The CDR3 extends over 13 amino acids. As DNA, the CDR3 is TGTGCCAGCAGCTCCCAAAAGGGACTCGAGCAGTACTTC. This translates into CASSSQKGLEQYF.